This T cell receptor (beta chain) was sequenced in a study of T cell responses to AZD1222 COVID-19 vaccine. Study results and caveats: In a largely white British group with more females than males, clonal diversity was possibly underestimated. Repertoire sampling occurred only after the peak T cell response. Seropositive AZD1222 recipients at baseline numbered only five to seven. Targeting of unmutated variant regions was reportedly seen in nearly half of spike-specific TCRs.

Repertoires were generated with immunoSEQ multiplex PCR, while TCRdb's copy carries only in-frame clones and drops some. The sample lists about 97,000 clones; approximately 90% were seen once. Germline V CDR1 and CDR2: LNHNV, YYDKDF (reference sequence). This CDR3 spans 18 amino acids. Trimming cost V 1 base and J 0 bases, with 17 bases left between them. Regarding this clone: Its antigen is not known.

This clonotype was obtained from an adult in good health. The chain employs TRBV15 and TRBJ2-3; D is undetermined. The sequencing here drew on peripheral blood, taken on day 0 of AZD1222 vaccination. CDR3 nucleotide sequence: TGTGCCACCAGCAGAGGAACGTCAGCCTCTATTAGCACAGATACGCAGTATTTT. Translating it yields CATSRGTSASISTDTQYF.